This T cell receptor beta chain emerged from a study of OX40 agonist ivuxolimab in advanced cancers. The overall study: Previous treatment with anti-PD-1, anti-PD-L1 or anti-CTLA-4 therapy was allowed; roughly 40% had received some. Findings and caveats of the study: With doses of 0.1 to 3.0 mg/kg, CD4+ and CD8+ blood T cells had undergone clonal expansion by week 6.

Only in-frame clones appear in the TCRdb table, and some are missing; sequencing was by immunoSEQ multiplex PCR. The sample yields approximately 72,000 clones, approximately 86% seen once. The germline V gene encodes CDR1 LGHNA and CDR2 YNFKEQ. V shed 4 bases and J 0 bases; nucleotides not matched to a gene: 12. The CDR3 totals 20 residues. Points on this clone: Its cognate antigen is unknown.

The sample here was CD4+ or CD8+ T cells sorted from blood, taken in a trial of the OX40 agonist ivuxolimab. The sequence was collected from an adult with an advanced solid tumor such as melanoma, head and neck, liver or kidney cancer. The V and J genes are TRBV4-2 and TRBJ2-1, with 13 bases that match TRBD2. In DNA, the CDR3 is TGTGCCAGCAGCCTCTGGGGACTAGCGGGAAGGAACCGCTCCTACAATGAGCAGTTCTTC. It yields the protein CASSLWGLAGRNRSYNEQFF.